The source of this T cell receptor beta chain is a study of blood T cell repertoires in COVID-19. Study-level information: Samples came from the United States, Italy and Spain, spanning acute and convalescent COVID-19. Sources were T cells, B-cell-depleted T cells, or PBMCs; the material itself was cDNA or gDNA.

Authors' analysis steps: Counts of nucleated cells, estimated from reference gene primer amplification, were obtained. Method: immunoSEQ multiplex PCR; TCRdb's copy keeps in-frame clones and lacks some. V, J and clone size derive from that table, while D and trimming were established from the DNA sequence. The table lists approximately 35,000 clones, about 79% of them singletons. Per the germline V gene, CDR1 is LGHDT and CDR2 is YNNKEL (reference sequence). The CDR3 spans 17 residues. V lost 9 bases, J lost 2 bases, and 24 bases lay in between. Sequenced sample: peripheral blood. The TCR was taken from a human donor in a cohort sampled during active COVID-19. V and J are TRBV3-1 (or the pseudogene TRBV3-2) and TRBJ2-3; D may be TRBD1 (5 bases). CDR3 sequence (DNA): TGTGCCAGTTCCGAACCCCTAGTGGCAGGGTCCACAGATACGCAGTATTTT. This encodes CASSEPLVAGSTDTQYF.